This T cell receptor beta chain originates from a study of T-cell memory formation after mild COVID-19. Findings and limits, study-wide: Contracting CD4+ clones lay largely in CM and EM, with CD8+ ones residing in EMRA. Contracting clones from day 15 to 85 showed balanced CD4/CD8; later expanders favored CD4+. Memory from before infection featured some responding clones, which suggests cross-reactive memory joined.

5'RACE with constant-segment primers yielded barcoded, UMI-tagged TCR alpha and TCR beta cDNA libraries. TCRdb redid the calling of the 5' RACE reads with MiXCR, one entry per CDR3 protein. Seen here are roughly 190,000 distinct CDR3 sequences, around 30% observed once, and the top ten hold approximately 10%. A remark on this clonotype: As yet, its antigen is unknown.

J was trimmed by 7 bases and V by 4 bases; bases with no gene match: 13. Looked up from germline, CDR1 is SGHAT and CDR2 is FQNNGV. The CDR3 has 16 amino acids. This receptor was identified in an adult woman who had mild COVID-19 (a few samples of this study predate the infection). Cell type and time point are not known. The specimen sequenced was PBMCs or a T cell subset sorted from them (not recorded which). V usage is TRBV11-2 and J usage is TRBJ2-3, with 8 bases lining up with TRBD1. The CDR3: CASSSLRTGQLYTQYF. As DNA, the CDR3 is TGTGCCAGCAGCTCACTTCGGACAGGGCAATTATATACGCAGTATTTT.